A selection of T cell receptor beta chains follows, all from one sample in a study of CD8 T cells in Susac syndrome. Each CDR3 protein gets one entry after TCRdb re-called the immunoSEQ multiplex PCR reads with MiXCR. The table has hundreds of thousands of distinct CDR3 sequences, approximately 94% seen once. Sequencing was done on a sample of CD4+ T cells from PBMCs. The receptors come from a human donor with Susac syndrome. CDR3s include the opening cysteine and the closing phenylalanine or tryptophan. The D gene is left open where the match is weak.

CDR3aa	CDR3nt	v_gene	j_gene	d_gene
CATSGTGDRGYTF	TGTGCCACCTCCGGTACAGGCGATCGGGGCTACACCTTC	TRBV10-3	TRBJ1-2	-
CSARRGQGVFEAFF	TGCAGTGCTAGAAGGGGACAGGGGGTTTTTGAAGCTTTCTTT	TRBV20-1	TRBJ1-1	TRBD1
CATRSRAGEYYGYTF	TGTGCCACCAGGAGTCGGGCAGGGGAATATTATGGCTACACCTTC	TRBV28	TRBJ1-2	-
CASSLAHDGGRAYEQYF	TGTGCCAGCAGCTTAGCGCACGACGGCGGACGGGCCTACGAGCAGTACTTC	TRBV7-6	TRBJ2-7	-
CAIKGFAEAFF	TGTGCCATCAAGGGGTTTGCTGAAGCTTTCTTT	TRBV10-3	TRBJ1-1	-
CASSLKTGGDTQYF	TGCGCCAGCAGCTTAAAGACCGGGGGGGATACGCAGTATTTT	TRBV5-1	TRBJ2-3	TRBD2
CASSDLAGAVDYEQYF	TGTGCCAGCAGTGATCTAGCGGGGGCGGTGGACTACGAGCAGTACTTC	TRBV6-2/TRBV6-3	TRBJ2-7	TRBD2
CASSMGQGQDNSYQPQHF	TGTGCCAGTAGTATGGGTCAGGGGCAGGACAATTCGTACCAGCCCCAGCATTTT	TRBV19	TRBJ1-5	-
CASSFRGQVTSGANVLTF	TGTGCCAGCAGTTTTCGGGGACAGGTGACTTCTGGGGCCAACGTCCTGACTTTC	TRBV6-5	TRBJ2-6	TRBD1
CAWSRQGWGNEQFF	TGTGCCTGGAGTCGCCAGGGGTGGGGCAATGAGCAGTTCTTC	TRBV30	TRBJ2-1	-
CASSPMTTAYNEQFF	TGTGCCAGCTCACCGATGACGACAGCGTACAATGAGCAGTTCTTC	TRBV18	TRBJ2-1	-
CSASPETGVTEAFF	TGCAGTGCTAGCCCTGAGACAGGGGTTACTGAAGCTTTCTTT	TRBV20-1	TRBJ1-1	TRBD1
CSGWGGRGADEQFF	TGCAGCGGGTGGGGGGGGCGCGGGGCGGATGAGCAGTTCTTC	TRBV29-1	TRBJ2-1	-
CASSLQETQETQYF	TGTGCCAGCAGCTTACAGGAAACTCAAGAGACCCAGTACTTC	TRBV11-2	TRBJ2-5	-
CASGHGIRGAFF	TGTGCCAGCGGCCATGGGATCCGGGGTGCTTTCTTT	TRBV25-1	TRBJ1-1	-
CASTTQTRYTF	TGTGCCAGCACGACACAGACCCGCTACACCTTC	TRBV7-2	TRBJ1-2	-
CASSLGLAGEETQYF	TGCGCCAGCAGCTTGGGACTAGCGGGGGAAGAGACCCAGTACTTC	TRBV5-1	TRBJ2-5	TRBD2
CASSVLGEAQYF	TGTGCCAGCAGCGTCCTAGGGGAGGCCCAGTACTTC	TRBV9	TRBJ2-5	-
CASSQDTDTRGTQYF	TGCGCCAGCAGCCAAGATACCGACACCCGAGGGACCCAGTACTTC	TRBV4-3	TRBJ2-5	-